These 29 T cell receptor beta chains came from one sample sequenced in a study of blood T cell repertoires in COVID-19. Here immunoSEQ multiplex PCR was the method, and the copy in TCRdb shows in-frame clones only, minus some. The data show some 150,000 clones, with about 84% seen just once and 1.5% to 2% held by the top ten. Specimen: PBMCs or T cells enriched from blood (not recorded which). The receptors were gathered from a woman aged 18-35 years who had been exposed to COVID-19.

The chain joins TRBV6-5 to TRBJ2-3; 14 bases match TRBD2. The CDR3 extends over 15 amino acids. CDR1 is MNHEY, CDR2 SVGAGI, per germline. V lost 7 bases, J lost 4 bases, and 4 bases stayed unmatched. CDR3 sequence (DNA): TGTGCCAGCACCAGACTAGCGGGAGGGCCAGATACGCAGTATTTT. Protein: CASTRLAGGPDTQYF.

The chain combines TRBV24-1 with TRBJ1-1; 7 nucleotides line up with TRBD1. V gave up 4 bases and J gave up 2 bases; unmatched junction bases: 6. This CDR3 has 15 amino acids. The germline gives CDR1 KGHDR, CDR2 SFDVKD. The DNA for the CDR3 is TGTGCCACCAGTGACGGACAGGACCAAAACACTGAAGCTTTCTTT. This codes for CATSDGQDQNTEAFF.

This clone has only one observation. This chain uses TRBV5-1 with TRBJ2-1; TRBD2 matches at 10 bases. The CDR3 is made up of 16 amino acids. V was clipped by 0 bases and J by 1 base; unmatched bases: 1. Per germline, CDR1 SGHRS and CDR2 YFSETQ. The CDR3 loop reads CASSLASGRSYNEQFF. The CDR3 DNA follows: TGCGCCAGCAGCTTGGCTAGCGGGAGATCCTACAATGAGCAGTTCTTC.

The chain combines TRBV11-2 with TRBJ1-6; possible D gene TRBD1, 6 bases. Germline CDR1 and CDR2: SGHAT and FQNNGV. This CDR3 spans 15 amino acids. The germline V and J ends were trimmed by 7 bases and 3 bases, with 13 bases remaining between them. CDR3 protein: CASNPGASYNSPLHF. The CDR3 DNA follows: TGTGCCAGCAACCCAGGGGCCAGCTATAATTCACCCCTCCACTTT.

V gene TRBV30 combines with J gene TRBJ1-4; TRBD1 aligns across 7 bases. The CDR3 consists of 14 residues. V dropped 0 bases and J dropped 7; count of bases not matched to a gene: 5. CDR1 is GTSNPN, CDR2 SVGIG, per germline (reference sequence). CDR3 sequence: CAWSVRGLREKLFF. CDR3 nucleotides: TGTGCCTGGAGTGTAAGGGGGCTACGTGAAAAACTGTTTTTT.

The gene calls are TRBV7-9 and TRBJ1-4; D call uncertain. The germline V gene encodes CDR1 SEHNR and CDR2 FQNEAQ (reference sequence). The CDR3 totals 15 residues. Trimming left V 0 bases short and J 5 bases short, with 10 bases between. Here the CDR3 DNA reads TGTGCCAGCAGCTTAGCGGTGGAGGTCAATGAAAAACTGTTTTTT. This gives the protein CASSLAVEVNEKLFF.

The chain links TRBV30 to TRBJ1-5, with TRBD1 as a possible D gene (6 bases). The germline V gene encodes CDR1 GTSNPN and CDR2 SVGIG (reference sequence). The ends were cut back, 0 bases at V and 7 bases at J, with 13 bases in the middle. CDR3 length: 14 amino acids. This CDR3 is CAWSVRQGIQPQHF. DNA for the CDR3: TGTGCCTGGAGTGTTAGGCAGGGGATCCAGCCCCAGCATTTT.

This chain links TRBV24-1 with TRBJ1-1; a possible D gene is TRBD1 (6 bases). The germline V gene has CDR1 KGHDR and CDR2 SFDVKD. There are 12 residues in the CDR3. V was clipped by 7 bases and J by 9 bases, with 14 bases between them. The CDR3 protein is CATRGTTGQAFF. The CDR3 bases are TGTGCCACCAGAGGGACAACCGGTCAAGCTTTCTTT.

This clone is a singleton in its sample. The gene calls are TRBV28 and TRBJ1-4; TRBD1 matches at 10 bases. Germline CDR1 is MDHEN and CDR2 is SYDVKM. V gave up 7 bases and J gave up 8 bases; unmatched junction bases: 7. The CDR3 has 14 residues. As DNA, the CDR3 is TGTGCCAGCAATAACCGACAGGGGGCCGAAAAACTGTTTTTT. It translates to CASNNRQGAEKLFF.

The CDR3 DNA reads as TGCAGCGTTGAAGATCAAAGACAGGGAGGTCATGGCTACACCTTC. Residues: CSVEDQRQGGHGYTF. The chain uses TRBV29-1 and TRBJ1-2; 7 bases align to TRBD1. V trimming: 0 bases; J trimming: 6 bases; junction bases outside the gene matches: 10. Germline V gene lookup returns CDR1 SQVTM and CDR2 ANQGSEA. The CDR3 contains 15 residues.

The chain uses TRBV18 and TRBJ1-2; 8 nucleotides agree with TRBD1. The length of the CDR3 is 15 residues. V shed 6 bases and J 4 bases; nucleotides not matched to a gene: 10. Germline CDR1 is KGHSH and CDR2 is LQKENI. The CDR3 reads CASSPQGAQSYGYTF. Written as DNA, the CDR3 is TGTGCCAGCTCGCCCCAGGGGGCGCAGAGCTATGGCTACACCTTC.

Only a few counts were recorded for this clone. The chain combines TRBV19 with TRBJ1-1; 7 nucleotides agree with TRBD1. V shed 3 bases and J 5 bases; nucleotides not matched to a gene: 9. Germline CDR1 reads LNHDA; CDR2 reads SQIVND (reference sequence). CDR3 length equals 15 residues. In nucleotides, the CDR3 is TGTGCCAGTAGTATTCTTCGACAGGGAGGAACTGAAGCTTTCTTT. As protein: CASSILRQGGTEAFF.

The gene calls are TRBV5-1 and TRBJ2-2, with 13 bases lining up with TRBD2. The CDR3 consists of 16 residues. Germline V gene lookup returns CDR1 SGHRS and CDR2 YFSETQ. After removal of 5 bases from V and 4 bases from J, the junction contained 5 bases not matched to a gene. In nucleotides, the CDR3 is TGCGCCAGCAGTTGGACTAGCGGGAGAGCCACCGGGGAGCTGTTTTTT. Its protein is CASSWTSGRATGELFF.

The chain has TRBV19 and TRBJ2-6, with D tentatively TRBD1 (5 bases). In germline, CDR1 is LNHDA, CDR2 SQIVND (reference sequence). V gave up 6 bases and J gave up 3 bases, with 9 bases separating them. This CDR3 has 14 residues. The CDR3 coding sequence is TGTGCCAGTAGCTCAGGGTATGGGGCCAACGTCCTGACTTTC. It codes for CASSSGYGANVLTF.

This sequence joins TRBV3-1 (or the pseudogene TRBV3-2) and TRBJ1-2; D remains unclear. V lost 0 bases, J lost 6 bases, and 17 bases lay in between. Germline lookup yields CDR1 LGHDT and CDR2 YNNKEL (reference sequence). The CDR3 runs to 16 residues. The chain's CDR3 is CASSQDVTTPSDGYTF. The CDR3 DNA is TGTGCCAGCAGCCAAGATGTTACGACACCCTCAGATGGCTACACCTTC.

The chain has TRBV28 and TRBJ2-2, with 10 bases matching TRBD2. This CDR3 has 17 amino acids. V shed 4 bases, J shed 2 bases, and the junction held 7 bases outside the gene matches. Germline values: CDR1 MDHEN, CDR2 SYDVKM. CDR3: CASSYPRTSGNTGELFF. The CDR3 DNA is TGTGCCAGCAGTTACCCCAGGACTAGCGGCAACACCGGGGAGCTGTTTTTT.

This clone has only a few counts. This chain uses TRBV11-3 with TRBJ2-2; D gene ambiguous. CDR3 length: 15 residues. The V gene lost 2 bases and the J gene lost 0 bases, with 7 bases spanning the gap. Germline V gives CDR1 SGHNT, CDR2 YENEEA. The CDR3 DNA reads TGTGCCAGCAGCTTACAGTTTACGAACACCGGGGAGCTGTTTTTT. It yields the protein CASSLQFTNTGELFF. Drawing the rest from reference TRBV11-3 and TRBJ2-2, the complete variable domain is EAGVVQSPRYKIIEKKQPVAFWCNPISGHNTLYWYLQNLGQGPELLIRYENEEAVDDSQLPKDRFSAERLKGVDSTLKIQPAELGDSAVYLCASSLQFTNTGELFFGEGSRLTVL.

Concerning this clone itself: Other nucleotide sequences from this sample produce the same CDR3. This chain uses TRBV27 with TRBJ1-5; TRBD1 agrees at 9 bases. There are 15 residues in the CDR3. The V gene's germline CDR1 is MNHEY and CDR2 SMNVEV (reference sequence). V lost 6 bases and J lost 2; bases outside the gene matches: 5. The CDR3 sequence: CASSPGTGRNQPQHF. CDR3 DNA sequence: TGTGCCAGCAGCCCTGGGACAGGGCGCAATCAGCCCCAGCATTTT.

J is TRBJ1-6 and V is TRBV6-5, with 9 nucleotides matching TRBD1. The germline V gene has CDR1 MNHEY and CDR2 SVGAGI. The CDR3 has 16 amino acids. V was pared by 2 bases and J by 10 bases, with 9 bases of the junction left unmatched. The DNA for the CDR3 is TGTGCCAGCAGTTACACACCTACAGGGGGCCGGTCACCCCTCCACTTT. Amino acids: CASSYTPTGGRSPLHF.

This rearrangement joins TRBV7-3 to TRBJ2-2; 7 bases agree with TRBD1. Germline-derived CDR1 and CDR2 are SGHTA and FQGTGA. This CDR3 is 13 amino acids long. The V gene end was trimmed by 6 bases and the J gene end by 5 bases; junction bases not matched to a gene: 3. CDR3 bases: TGTGCCAGCAGACGACAGGGTACCGGGGAGCTGTTTTTT. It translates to CASRRQGTGELFF.

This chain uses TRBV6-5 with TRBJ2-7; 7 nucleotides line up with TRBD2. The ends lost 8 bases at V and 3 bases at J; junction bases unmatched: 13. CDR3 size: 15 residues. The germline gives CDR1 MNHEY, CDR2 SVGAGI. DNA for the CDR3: TGTGCCAGCCAGTCTGGGGCTAGCGGAGGCTACGAGCAGTACTTC. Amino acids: CASQSGASGGYEQYF.

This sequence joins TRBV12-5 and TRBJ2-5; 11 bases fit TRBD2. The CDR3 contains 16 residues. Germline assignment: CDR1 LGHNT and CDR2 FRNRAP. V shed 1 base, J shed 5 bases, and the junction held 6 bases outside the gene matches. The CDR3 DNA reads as TGTGCTAGTGGTTTGGACCCGGCTAGCGGGAGGGAGACCCAGTACTTC. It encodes CASGLDPASGRETQYF. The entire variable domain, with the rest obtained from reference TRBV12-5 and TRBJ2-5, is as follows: DARVTQTPRHKVTEMGQEVTMRCQPILGHNTVFWYRQTMMQGLELLAYFRNRAPLDDSGMPKDRFSAEMPDATLATLKIQPSEPRDSAVYFCASGLDPASGRETQYFGPGTRLLVL.

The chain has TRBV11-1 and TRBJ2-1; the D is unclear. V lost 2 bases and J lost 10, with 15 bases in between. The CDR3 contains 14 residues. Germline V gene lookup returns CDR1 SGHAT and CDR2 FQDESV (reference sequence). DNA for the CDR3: TGTGCCAGCAGCTTATCCAGGTTACTGGAAGAGCAGTTCTTC. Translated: CASSLSRLLEEQFF. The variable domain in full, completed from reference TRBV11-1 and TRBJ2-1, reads EAEVAQSPRYKITEKSQAVAFWCDPISGHATLYWYRQILGQGPELLVQFQDESVVDDSQLPKDRFSAERLKGVDSTLKIQPAELGDSAMYLCASSLSRLLEEQFFGPGTRLTVL.

This CDR3 reads CAAWGEGPEQFF. The DNA for the CDR3 is TGTGCCGCCTGGGGGGAGGGCCCCGAGCAGTTCTTC. This rearrangement joins TRBV27 to TRBJ2-1, with TRBD2 matching over 7 bases. The CDR3 contains 12 residues. The trim removed 11 bases at V and 10 bases at J, leaving 11 bases unmatched. Germline lookup yields CDR1 MNHEY and CDR2 SMNVEV (reference sequence).

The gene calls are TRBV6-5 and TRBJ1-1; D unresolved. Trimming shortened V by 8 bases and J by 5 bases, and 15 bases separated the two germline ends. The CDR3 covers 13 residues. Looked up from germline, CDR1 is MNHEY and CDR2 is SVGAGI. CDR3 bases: TGTGCCAGCCTTGAGAGGGTGGCGACTGAAGCTTTCTTT. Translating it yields CASLERVATEAFF.

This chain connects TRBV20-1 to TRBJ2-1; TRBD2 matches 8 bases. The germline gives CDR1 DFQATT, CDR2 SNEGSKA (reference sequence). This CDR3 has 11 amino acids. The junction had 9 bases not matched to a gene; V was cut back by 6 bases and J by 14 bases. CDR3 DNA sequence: TGCAGTGCCATCGGGGGGGAAATCGAGTTCTTC. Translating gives CSAIGGEIEFF.

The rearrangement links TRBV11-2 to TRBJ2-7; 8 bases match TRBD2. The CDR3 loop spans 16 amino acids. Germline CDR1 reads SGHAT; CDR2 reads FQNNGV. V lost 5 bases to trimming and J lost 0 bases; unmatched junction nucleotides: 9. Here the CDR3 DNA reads TGTGCCAGCAGCGAGTGGACTAGCTTCAACTCCTACGAGCAGTACTTC. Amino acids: CASSEWTSFNSYEQYF.

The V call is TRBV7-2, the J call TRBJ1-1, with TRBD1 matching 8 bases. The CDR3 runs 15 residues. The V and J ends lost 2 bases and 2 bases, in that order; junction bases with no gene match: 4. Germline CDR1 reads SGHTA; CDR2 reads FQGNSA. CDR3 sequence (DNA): TGTGCCAGCAGCTTATGGGACAGGCTAAACACTGAAGCTTTCTTT. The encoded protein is CASSLWDRLNTEAFF.

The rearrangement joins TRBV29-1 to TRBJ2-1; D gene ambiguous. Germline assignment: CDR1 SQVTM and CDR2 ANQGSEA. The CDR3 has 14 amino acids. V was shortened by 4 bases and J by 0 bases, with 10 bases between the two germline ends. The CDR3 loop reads CSVGLLSSYNEQFF. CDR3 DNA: TGCAGCGTTGGATTGTTGAGCTCCTACAATGAGCAGTTCTTC.